The clone carrying this T cell receptor (beta chain) was picked up a small number of times. Its antigen is still unknown. Libraries were prepared by immunoSEQ multiplex PCR; TCRdb keeps only in-frame clonotypes and omits some of them. The sample has roughly 120,000 clones, around 94% seen once; the top ten hold around 0.025%. Thymic tissue was derived from resections collected during corrective heart surgery. Healthy Finnish infants undergoing corrective surgery for congenital heart defects were the donors. This record belongs to a study of human thymus T cells. Regarding the study as a whole: There appeared to be biased usage of V and J genes in thymic and blood repertoires. Overlap was high between thymic repertoires from unrelated individuals, as reported in related research.

Germline CDR1 and CDR2: SEHNR and FQNEAQ (reference sequence). V dropped 1 base and J dropped 7 bases, with 7 bases sitting between them. There are 12 residues in the CDR3. The source material was thymus tissue. The TCR originated in a boy in the first two years of life with a congenital heart defect but otherwise immunologically healthy. The chain has TRBV7-9 and TRBJ1-2; D might be TRBD1 (5 bases). CDR3 in amino acids: CASSLDQGGYTF. CDR3 in DNA: TGTGCCAGCAGCTTAGATCAGGGTGGCTACACCTTC.